Given below is one T cell receptor (beta chain) in context. This clone's antigen is unknown. Per-base quality was not reported, and no clone a single base away is much larger than it. The entry originates in a study of shared clonotypes between healthy human individuals (dated by TCRdb to the early 2020s). In terms of the full investigation: The cohort included three men and two women between 18 and 49 years of age. For each donor, three plates each were used for CD4 naive and CD4 memory, two plates were used for CD8 naive, and one plate was used for CD8 memory. The study deeply sequenced blood TCR repertoires of five healthy adults to estimate repertoire size and the extent of clonotype sharing between individuals. To increase sequencing depth and limit assay-specific biases, TCR repertoire library preparation and sequencing were carried out by different laboratories using diverse techniques. Leukapheresis yielded between about 0.9 and 8.9 billion PBMCs per donor. Summary of the overall study and its limitations: Only blood was sampled, and tissue TCR repertoires likely differ from those in blood. Estimated clonotype richness was generally larger for naive than for memory subsets. Pairwise subsampling indicated that sequencing depth was expected to affect the degree of clonotype sharing among donors. Across a few donors, about 4.5% of naive CD4, around 3.5% of naive CD8, roughly 2.2% of memory CD4, and 0.4% of memory CD8 clonotypes were shared. Compared with non-shared clonotypes, the clonotypes found in all four sorted-subset donors had higher generation probabilities. Incomplete sequencing was indicated by rarefaction of sorted-subset datasets, despite the large sequencing depth. Because the study included a small number of donors, the genetic and exposure-history diversity represented was limited.

TCR CDR3 regions were amplified from genomic DNA by multiplex PCR using the deep immunoSEQ assay. Extracted genomic DNA from each cell subset was spread evenly across all wells of several immunoSEQ 96-well plates, with each plate serving as a replicate. For sorted subsets, approximately 190 ng genomic DNA, equal to 30,000 or so T cell genomes, was loaded into each replicate PCR. The purified libraries were quantified using a Qubit 3.0 fluorometer, sized with a Bioanalyzer 2100, and then quantified again using the KAPA Library Quantification kit. Every immunoSEQ 96-well plate was sequenced on a dedicated single-read 150-cycle Illumina NextSeq 550 flow cell. The study's own analysis went as follows. The immunoSEQ output contained only junctional sequences without quality scores, so filtering could not match that applied to full-length reads. To assign V/J genes and CDR3, sequences were annotated using PyIR, a Python wrapper for IgBLAST v1.9, with IMGT germline references. Reads were removed for weak V/J assignments (E-value above 1e-6), missing CDR3, stop codons, out-of-frame junctions, or ambiguous translated residues. A V3J clonotype was defined by an identical inferred V gene, J gene, and CDR3 amino acid sequence. The percentage overlap between two repertoires was calculated by dividing the number of shared unique clonotypes by the size of the smaller repertoire. RTK rarefaction, the Chao1 estimator, and Recon v2.1 estimates of unobserved clonotypes were used to assess repertoire richness. Generation probabilities were computed with OLGA for all TCRbeta clonotypes obtained by the gDNA method from several donors. The table comes from immuneACCESS by way of TCRdb, which keeps in-frame sequences with V and J called. Part of the clones is missing from these tables; in studies checked, under half for an unresolved V gene and the rest for unknown reasons. V, J and clone size are taken as reported in that table, and D and trimming were inferred from the DNA itself. Present in this sample are some 1,400,000 clones, approximately 96% of which were seen just once. Of the sample, more than 0.9% falls within the top ten clones.

The germline V gene (reference sequence) specifies LNHDA as CDR1 and SQIVND as CDR2. The CDR3 holds 15 amino acids from the cysteine to the phenylalanine. Only the CDR3 DNA is retained, 45 bases long and in frame from the first base. Deletion took 4 bases off V and 5 bases off J, with a span of 17 bases between the germline ends. Donors were healthy HIV-negative adults with no recently reported acute infections or vaccinations. All donors were Caucasian adults living in Nashville, Tennessee, USA. CD4+ T cells were enriched by magnetic negative selection; naive cells were then positively selected on CD45RA, and the negative fraction formed the memory subset. Blood was obtained by leukapheresis, after which PBMCs were separated by Ficoll-Histopaque density gradient centrifugation and cryopreserved in liquid nitrogen vapor phase. Analytical flow cytometry was used to check the purity and quantity of each magnetically sorted T cell population. Genomic DNA was isolated from each sorted fraction and quantified by UV absorbance on a Nanodrop 2000c.

Sequenced: naive CD4+ T cells sorted from blood. The sample's cell subset or site label, decoded: CD45RA+ positively selected. This clonotype was sampled from a man aged 30-40 years in good health. Recombination joined TRBV19 with TRBJ1-1; TRBD1 is perhaps the D gene, given 6 matching bases. Read as DNA, the sequence is TGTGCCAGTAGTAGGGGGCCCGACAGTCGGACTGAAGCTTTCTTT. This codes for CASSRGPDSRTEAFF.